This record concerns one T cell receptor (beta chain) sequence. The data were taken from a study of blood T cells in healthy people across ages. Study context: Capture by template switching was about one barcoded beta molecule per two T cells.

Isolation per sample recovered at least 6 million PBMCs. CDR1 is KGHDR, CDR2 SFDVKD, per germline. The CDR3 totals 14 residues. Trimming removed 3 bases at V and 1 base at J, with 7 bases between. Alongside a J-beta primer mix, a sample-barcoded 5' primer served in a second PCR lasting about 6 to 12 cycles. TCRdb fed the 5' RACE reads into MiXCR, producing one record per CDR3 protein. The table includes about 720,000 distinct CDR3 sequences, over 20% detected once. The specimen sequenced was blood. The rearrangement uses TRBV24-1 and TRBJ2-3; D remains unclear. The sequence came from a man between 65 and 79 years old in good health. CDR3 sequence reads: CATSDPDGTDTQYF. CDR3 coding DNA: TGTGCCACCAGTGATCCGGACGGCACAGATACGCAGTATTTT.